The 32 T cell receptor beta chains listed next were all sequenced from one sample in a study of blood T cell repertoires in COVID-19. Profiling relied on immunoSEQ multiplex PCR, and the TCRdb table lists in-frame clones only, not all of them. The data show roughly 200,000 clones, with 70% to 90% seen just once and about 22% held by the top ten. The source material was peripheral blood. Every receptor here comes from a man between 60 and 70 years old with active or convalescent COVID-19.

The chain is built from TRBV6-5 and TRBJ2-7, with 7 bases identical to TRBD1. This CDR3 region has 15 residues. The germline CDR1 and CDR2 sequences are MNHEY and SVGAGI. After removal of 4 bases from V and 2 bases from J, the junction contained 8 bases not matched to a gene. CDR3 sequence: CASSSTGTDPYEQYF. The CDR3 nucleotides are TGTGCCAGCAGTTCGACCGGGACAGACCCCTACGAGCAGTACTTC.

Many counts were recorded for this clone. J is TRBJ1-2 and V is TRBV2; TRBD1 aligns across 9 bases. There are 13 residues in the CDR3. The germline gives CDR1 SNHLY, CDR2 FYNNEI. Trimming took 7 bases from V and 7 from J; bases not matched to a gene: 7. DNA for the CDR3: TGTGCCAGCAACCGAGACAGGGGGACTGGCTACACCTTC. Its protein is CASNRDRGTGYTF.

The chain employs TRBV5-5 and TRBJ2-1; 8 bases agree with TRBD2. The trim removed 4 bases at V and 7 bases at J, leaving 10 bases unmatched. The CDR3 is 15 amino acids. Germline assignment: CDR1 SGHKS and CDR2 YYEKEE (reference sequence). The DNA of the CDR3 is TGTGCCAGCAGCAAACAGGGACTAGAAAGGAATGAGCAGTTCTTC. Its protein is CASSKQGLERNEQFF.

This clone has just one count. V usage is TRBV3-1 (or the pseudogene TRBV3-2) and J usage is TRBJ1-5; D is uncertain. The ends were cut back, 2 bases at V and 0 bases at J, with 8 bases in the middle. The CDR3 is 15 amino acids. Germline V lookup: CDR1 LGHDT, CDR2 YNNKEL (reference sequence). The chain's CDR3 is CASSQFADSNQPQHF. CDR3 DNA sequence: TGTGCCAGCAGCCAATTTGCAGATAGCAATCAGCCCCAGCATTTT.

The V and J genes are TRBV2 and TRBJ1-1; TRBD1 aligns across 10 bases. CDR3 length: 14 residues. Trimming removed 7 bases from V and 4 bases from J; junction bases left unmatched: 6. Per germline, CDR1 SNHLY and CDR2 FYNNEI. As DNA, the CDR3 is TGTGCCAGCACCCCGACAGGGGGCCTCACTGAAGCTTTCTTT. Protein: CASTPTGGLTEAFF.

This chain joins TRBV2 and TRBJ2-2; D is unresolved. Germline assignment: CDR1 SNHLY and CDR2 FYNNEI. The CDR3 is 13 residues long. Between the trimmed V and J ends, which lost 6 bases and 5 bases, there was a span of 10 bases. The chain's CDR3 is CASRTTSTGELFF. The CDR3 nucleotides are TGTGCCAGCAGGACGACATCGACCGGGGAGCTGTTTTTT. Using reference TRBV2 and TRBJ2-2 for the parts outside the CDR3, the full variable domain is EPEVTQTPSHQVTQMGQEVILRCVPISNHLYFYWYRQILGQKVEFLVSFYNNEISEKSEIFDDQFSVERPDGSNFTLKIRSTKLEDSAMYFCASRTTSTGELFFGEGSRLTVL.

This chain links TRBV18 with TRBJ1-5; perhaps TRBD1 as D (5 bases). CDR1 and CDR2 from the germline V gene are KGHSH and LQKENI. V lost 3 bases and J 3 bases, leaving 6 bases between the germline ends. CDR3 size: 13 residues. CDR3 sequence reads: CASSPRDNQPQHF. CDR3 nucleotide sequence: TGTGCCAGCTCACCCAGGGACAATCAGCCCCAGCATTTT.

J is TRBJ2-2 and V is TRBV19; maybe TRBD1 (7 bases). The germline CDR1 and CDR2 sequences are LNHDA and SQIVND (reference sequence). The germline V and J ends were trimmed by 5 bases and 3 bases, with 16 bases remaining between them. The CDR3 spans 16 residues. The CDR3 sequence is CASSVRGRGDTGELFF. The CDR3 nucleotides read TGTGCCAGTAGTGTCCGGGGCAGGGGGGACACCGGGGAGCTGTTTTTT.

The chain joins TRBV2 to TRBJ2-1, with D uncertain. This CDR3 comprises 15 residues. Germline V CDR1 and CDR2: SNHLY, FYNNEI. V lost 1 base, J lost 0 bases, and 7 bases lay in between. DNA for the CDR3: TGTGCCAGCAGTGAAGAGTCGAGCTCCTACAATGAGCAGTTCTTC. Residues: CASSEESSSYNEQFF.

The V gene is TRBV7-2, the J gene TRBJ2-2; weak D call: TRBD1 (5 bases). Deletions cut 5 bases from V and 3 bases from J, with 13 bases between. CDR3 length: 15 amino acids. CDR1 is SGHTA, CDR2 FQGNSA, per germline. The CDR3 DNA is TGTGCCAGCAGCCCACAGAGCAGGGACACCGGGGAGCTGTTTTTT. The encoded protein is CASSPQSRDTGELFF.

This chain links TRBV6-5 with TRBJ1-5, with D possibly matching TRBD1 (5 bases). Trimming removed 1 base from V and 11 bases from J, with 18 bases in between. The CDR3 contains 15 residues. Per germline, CDR1 MNHEY and CDR2 SVGAGI. The CDR3 DNA reads as TGTGCCAGCAGTTACTTAGACGCAGGGAGGTCAGCCCAGCATTTT. Its protein product is CASSYLDAGRSAQHF.

The V call is TRBV6-1, the J call TRBJ1-4, with 7 bases aligning to TRBD1. Germline values: CDR1 MNHNS, CDR2 SASEGT. CDR3 length equals 14 residues. With 1 base clipped from V and 7 bases from J, the junction kept 3 bases outside the gene matches. The CDR3 DNA reads as TGTGCCAGCAGTGAAGGGGACAGCTCTGAAAAACTGTTTTTT. Its protein product is CASSEGDSSEKLFF.

The gene calls are TRBV2 and TRBJ2-1; 8 bases line up with TRBD1. Germline-derived CDR1 and CDR2 are SNHLY and FYNNEI. The CDR3 consists of 14 residues. V trimming: 8 bases; J trimming: 4 bases; junction bases outside the gene matches: 7. CDR3 region: CASRDRTVYNEQFF. The CDR3 DNA follows: TGTGCCAGCCGGGACAGGACAGTTTACAATGAGCAGTTCTTC.

The chain joins TRBV5-1 to TRBJ1-4, with D unresolved. V was pared by 3 bases and J by 5 bases, with 14 bases between. Germline lookup yields CDR1 SGHRS and CDR2 YFSETQ. This CDR3 contains 15 residues. The CDR3 reads CASSWNGARNEKLFF. Written as DNA, the CDR3 is TGCGCCAGCAGCTGGAACGGAGCCCGGAATGAAAAACTGTTTTTT.

The V and J genes are TRBV18 and TRBJ1-6, with D hard to call. V shed 3 bases and J shed 3 bases, with 12 bases lying between them. The length of the CDR3 is 16 residues. In germline, CDR1 is KGHSH, CDR2 LQKENI. The CDR3 is CASSPRQAVYNSPLHF. The CDR3 DNA sequence: TGTGCCAGCTCACCTCGGCAGGCTGTCTATAATTCACCCCTCCACTTT. Complete variable domain (other parts from reference TRBV18 and TRBJ1-6): NAGVMQNPRHLVRRRGQEARLRCSPMKGHSHVYWYRQLPEEGLKFMVYLQKENIIDESGMPKERFSAEFPKEGPSILRIQQVVRGDSAAYFCASSPRQAVYNSPLHFGNGTRLTVT.

V is TRBV10-1 and J is TRBJ2-7; 12 bases are shared with TRBD1. V shed 5 bases, J shed 7 bases, and the junction held 6 bases outside the gene matches. CDR1 WNHNN and CDR2 SYGVQD come from the germline V gene (reference sequence). The CDR3 totals 14 residues. For the CDR3, the DNA is TGCGCCAGCAGTCCGGGACAGGGGGCGCAAGAGCAGTACTTC. Its translation: CASSPGQGAQEQYF.

This sequence joins TRBV3-1 (or the pseudogene TRBV3-2) and TRBJ1-2, with 7 bases matching TRBD1. The germline V gene has CDR1 LGHDT and CDR2 YNNKEL (reference sequence). The CDR3 spans 15 residues. After removal of 5 bases from V and 7 bases from J, the junction contained 13 bases not matched to a gene. In nucleotides, the CDR3 is TGTGCCAGCAGCTCCCGACAGGGAGGTTCCCTTGGCTACACCTTC. Its protein is CASSSRQGGSLGYTF.

The rearrangement links TRBV2 to TRBJ2-3, with D tentatively TRBD1 (6 bases). V was pared by 2 bases and J by 0 bases, with 21 bases between. This CDR3 comprises 19 residues. Germline V gene sequence: CDR1 SNHLY, CDR2 FYNNEI. CDR3 sequence: CASSEKVGIGTRSTDTQYF. CDR3 DNA: TGTGCCAGCAGTGAAAAGGTTGGGATTGGGACAAGGAGCACAGATACGCAGTATTTT.

The V gene is TRBV4-1, the J gene TRBJ1-1; no reliable D call. This CDR3 region has 15 residues. Germline V gene data show CDR1 as MGHRA and CDR2 as YSYEKL. Trimming took 0 bases from V and 4 from J, leaving 12 bases between them. The CDR3 DNA reads as TGCGCCAGCAGCCAAGAGGTTCGAAGAGGCACTGAAGCTTTCTTT. As protein: CASSQEVRRGTEAFF.

The J gene is TRBJ2-1, the V gene TRBV6-5; TRBD1 might be the D (6 bases). Germline V lookup: CDR1 MNHEY, CDR2 SVGAGI. This CDR3 region has 16 residues. With 4 bases removed from V and 8 bases from J, the gap between germline ends came to 21 bases. The CDR3: CASSSEPRYRDDEQFF. CDR3 sequence (DNA): TGTGCCAGCAGTTCCGAACCACGATACAGGGACGATGAGCAGTTCTTC.

This chain links TRBV5-6 with TRBJ2-3; D call uncertain. The CDR3 covers 14 residues. The V end lost 4 bases, the J end lost 4 bases, and 13 bases lay between the germline ends. Germline CDR1 is SGHDT and CDR2 is YYEEEE. CDR3 sequence (DNA): TGTGCCAGCAGCGTATCTGGCGGAGCAGATACGCAGTATTTT. It yields the protein CASSVSGGADTQYF.

V gene TRBV2 combines with J gene TRBJ1-2; the match to TRBD1 covers 10 bases. This CDR3 has 15 residues. J gave up 8 bases and V 2 bases, and 8 bases lay outside the gene matches. The germline gives CDR1 SNHLY, CDR2 FYNNEI. The DNA for the CDR3 is TGTGCCAGCAGTGAAATCCCCGGGACAGGGGAGGGCTACACCTTC. It translates to CASSEIPGTGEGYTF.

V gene TRBV6-6 combines with J gene TRBJ1-4; D might be TRBD1 (5 bases). Trimming took 2 bases from V and 4 from J, leaving 11 bases between them. The CDR3 has 15 residues. Germline assignment: CDR1 MNHNY and CDR2 SVGAGI (reference sequence). As DNA, the CDR3 is TGTGCCAGCAGTTACCCGACAGTGAATAATGAAAAACTGTTTTTT. Residues: CASSYPTVNNEKLFF.

This chain connects TRBV14 to TRBJ1-3, with unresolved D. The germline V gene encodes CDR1 SGHDN and CDR2 FVKESK. The V gene lost 1 base and the J gene lost 3 bases, with 7 bases spanning the gap. The CDR3 contains 14 residues. The CDR3 DNA reads as TGTGCCAGCAGCCAAGGAGGGCGTGGAAACACCATATATTTT. Protein sequence: CASSQGGRGNTIYF.

This clone has just one count. The V gene is TRBV2, the J gene TRBJ1-3; D perhaps matches TRBD1 (5 bases). The germline V gene encodes CDR1 SNHLY and CDR2 FYNNEI. V shed 4 bases and J shed 2 bases, with 24 bases lying between them. CDR3 length: 19 amino acids. The chain's CDR3 is CASSVPQGSGQETGNTIYF. The CDR3 nucleotides are TGTGCCAGCAGTGTCCCGCAGGGAAGTGGCCAAGAGACTGGAAACACCATATATTTT.

The rearrangement uses TRBV5-5 and TRBJ2-5; D is uncertain. V lost 3 bases to trimming and J lost 5 bases, with 14 bases between them. Germline assignment: CDR1 SGHKS and CDR2 YYEKEE (reference sequence). The CDR3 spans 14 residues. CDR3 protein: CASSSRRSVETQYF. CDR3 nucleotides: TGTGCCAGCAGCTCCCGGCGGTCGGTGGAGACCCAGTACTTC.

The chain has TRBV19 and TRBJ1-1; TRBD1 might be the D (6 bases). The CDR3 runs to 17 residues. Per germline, CDR1 LNHDA and CDR2 SQIVND (reference sequence). Trimming took 6 bases from V and 0 from J, leaving 20 bases between them. The CDR3 DNA reads as TGTGCCAGTAGGAGTTGGCAGGGGACGATTATGAACACTGAAGCTTTCTTT. It encodes CASRSWQGTIMNTEAFF.

V gene TRBV23-1 combines with J gene TRBJ2-1, with a possible D match to TRBD1 (5 bases). TRBV23-1 is sorted into the ORF group, with uncertain function. The length of the CDR3 is 15 residues. The V gene lost 2 bases and the J gene lost 6 bases, with 14 bases spanning the gap. CDR3: CASSQVGLFRNEQFF. CDR3 bases: TGCGCCAGCAGTCAAGTGGGGCTATTTCGCAATGAGCAGTTCTTC.

This sequence joins TRBV5-6 and TRBJ1-2; D might be TRBD1 (5 bases). This CDR3 comprises 14 residues. With 5 bases removed from V and 3 bases from J, the gap between germline ends came to 14 bases. Per the germline V gene, CDR1 is SGHDT and CDR2 is YYEEEE. The CDR3 coding sequence is TGTGCCAGCAGGGACCAGGGTTTAGACTATGGCTACACCTTC. Its protein is CASRDQGLDYGYTF.

This clone was observed once. This sequence joins TRBV12-3 or TRBV12-4 and TRBJ2-7, with D perhaps matching TRBD1 (5 bases). V lost 1 base to trimming and J lost 11 bases, with 12 bases between them. The CDR3 spans 12 residues. This CDR3 is CASSLGAGRKYF. As DNA, the CDR3 is TGTGCCAGCAGTTTAGGGGCAGGGCGTAAGTACTTC.

This chain connects TRBV2 to TRBJ1-2, with 8 bases that match TRBD1. Losses at the gene ends were 9 bases for V and 8 bases for J; bases not matched to a gene: 14. The CDR3 contains 14 residues. In germline, CDR1 is SNHLY, CDR2 FYNNEI. As DNA, the CDR3 is TGTGCCAGTAGAATGGGACAGGCCTTGTGGGGCTACACCTTC. Protein: CASRMGQALWGYTF.

The chain has TRBV4-2 and TRBJ2-3; a weak D match, TRBD2 (5 bases). This CDR3 comprises 19 residues. Germline-derived CDR1 and CDR2 are LGHNA and YNFKEQ. V gave up 0 bases and J gave up 3 bases, with 22 bases separating them. The CDR3 DNA reads TGTGCCAGCAGCCAAGAAGTTTCCGGGGTGCTAGCTACAACAGATACGCAGTATTTT. Amino acid sequence: CASSQEVSGVLATTDTQYF.